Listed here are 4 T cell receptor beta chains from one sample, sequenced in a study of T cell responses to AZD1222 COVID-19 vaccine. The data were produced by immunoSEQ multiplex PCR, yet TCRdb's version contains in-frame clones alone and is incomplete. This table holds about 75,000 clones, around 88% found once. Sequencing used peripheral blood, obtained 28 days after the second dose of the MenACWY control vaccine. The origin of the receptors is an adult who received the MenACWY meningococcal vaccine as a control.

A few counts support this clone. CDR3 region: CASSEVRPTAQYF. DNA for the CDR3: TGTGCCAGCAGTGAAGTCCGGCCGACGGCCCAGTACTTC. The chain combines TRBV6-1 with TRBJ2-5; D uncertain. The CDR3 is made up of 13 amino acids. The germline V gene has CDR1 MNHNS and CDR2 SASEGT. V was pared by 1 base and J by 9 bases, with 12 bases between.

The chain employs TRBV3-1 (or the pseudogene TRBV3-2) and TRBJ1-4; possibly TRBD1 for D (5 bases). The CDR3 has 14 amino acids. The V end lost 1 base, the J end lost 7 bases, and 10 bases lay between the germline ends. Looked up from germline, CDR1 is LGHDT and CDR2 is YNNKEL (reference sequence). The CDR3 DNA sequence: TGTGCCAGCAGCCAAGGGGGGACTGGTGAAAAACTGTTTTTT. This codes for CASSQGGTGEKLFF.

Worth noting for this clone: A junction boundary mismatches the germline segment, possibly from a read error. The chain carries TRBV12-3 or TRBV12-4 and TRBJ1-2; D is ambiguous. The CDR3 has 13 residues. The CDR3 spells CASSPTVNDGYTF. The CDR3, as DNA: TGTGCCAGCAGTCCAACAGTTAACGATGGCTACACCTTC.

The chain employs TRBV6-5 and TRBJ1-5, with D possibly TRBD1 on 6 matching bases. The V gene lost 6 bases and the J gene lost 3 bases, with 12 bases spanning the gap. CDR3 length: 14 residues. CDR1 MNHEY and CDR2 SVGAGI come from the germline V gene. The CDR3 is CASSSTGSNQPQHF. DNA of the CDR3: TGTGCCAGCAGCTCCACAGGGTCCAATCAGCCCCAGCATTTT.